This TCR beta chain was captured by sequencing in a study of T cells in Graves' hyperthyroidism and ophthalmopathy. Authors of the study amplified TCR beta CDR3 regions from RNA transcripts. The TCR CDR3 first-round RT-PCR relied on the HTBI primer set. Each CDR3 protein gets one entry after TCRdb re-called the multiplex PCR reads with MiXCR. Counted here are fewer than 650,000 distinct CDR3 sequences, approximately 48% occurring once; the ten biggest clones make up about two fifths. CDR1 is SGHDN and CDR2 is FVKESK in the germline V gene. Germline trimming cut 0 bases from V and 3 bases from J; bases unmatched to any gene: 7. The CDR3 extends over 16 amino acids.

The clonotype originates from an adult woman with Graves' disease, either hyperthyroidism or ophthalmopathy (not recorded which). What was sequenced was peripheral blood or thyroid tissue (not recorded which). The genes are TRBV14 and TRBJ2-7; 8 nucleotides line up with TRBD1. Written as DNA, the CDR3 is TGTGCCAGCAGCCAAGATTTGAGACAGGGGTTCTACGAGCAGTACTTC. Residues: CASSQDLRQGFYEQYF.